The T cell receptor (beta chain) under discussion was sequenced for a study of cytomegalovirus exposure and HLA in healthy donors. Turning to the study itself: The study's early data release held approximately 91 million unique TCRs from HLA-typed donors.

Primers: 60 Vbeta forward and 13 Jbeta reverse. Here immunoSEQ multiplex PCR was the method, and the copy in TCRdb shows in-frame clones only, minus some. The sample carries 70,000 to 95,000 clones, around 82% recorded once. The CDR3 totals 14 residues. Germline V gene lookup returns CDR1 MDHEN and CDR2 SYDVKM. The germline V and J ends were trimmed by 3 bases and 2 bases, with 10 bases remaining between them. The material sequenced was PBMCs. The V and J genes are TRBV28 and TRBJ1-2; D might be TRBD1 (5 bases). The TCR originated in a man in his fifties in good health and CMV-seronegative. CDR3 sequence: CASSLVQANYGYTF. DNA of the CDR3: TGTGCCAGCAGTTTGGTACAGGCGAACTATGGCTACACCTTC.